The 18 T cell receptor beta chains reported below all come from one sample, sequenced in a study of blood T cell repertoires in COVID-19. Profiling relied on immunoSEQ multiplex PCR, and the TCRdb table lists in-frame clones only, not all of them. The sample lists approximately 440,000 clones; 90% were seen once. Sequencing input: PBMCs or T cells enriched from blood (not recorded which). The receptors come from a man aged 18 to 30 who had recovered from COVID-19.

The rearrangement links TRBV6-5 to TRBJ2-7; a weak D match, TRBD1 (5 bases). CDR3 size: 14 residues. Germline V CDR1 and CDR2: MNHEY, SVGAGI. Trimming removed 6 bases at V and 4 bases at J, with 16 bases between. The CDR3 bases are TGTGCCAGCAGCGACAGCTTATCCCGGTACGAGCAGTACTTC. Its translation is CASSDSLSRYEQYF.

The rearrangement uses TRBV5-5 and TRBJ1-1, with D possibly matching TRBD1 (6 bases). V lost 4 bases, J lost 1 base, and 14 bases lay in between. Germline-derived CDR1 and CDR2 are SGHKS and YYEKEE (reference sequence). The CDR3 extends over 15 amino acids. The CDR3 nucleotides read TGTGCCAGCAGCCCGGGGGGCTTCCGGAACACTGAAGCTTTCTTT. This codes for CASSPGGFRNTEAFF.

The gene calls are TRBV18 and TRBJ1-1; 11 bases match TRBD1. The CDR3 covers 15 residues. Germline V gene lookup returns CDR1 KGHSH and CDR2 LQKENI. V lost 1 base to trimming and J lost 5 bases; unmatched junction nucleotides: 3. The CDR3 DNA is TGTGCCAGCTCACCACAAGGACAGGGGGCGACTGAAGCTTTCTTT. Encoded protein: CASSPQGQGATEAFF.

The rearrangement joins TRBV28 to TRBJ1-4; D is possibly TRBD1 (5 bases). The CDR3 consists of 15 residues. Germline values: CDR1 MDHEN, CDR2 SYDVKM. Trimming left V 4 bases short and J 3 bases short, with 12 bases between. Here the CDR3 reads CASSSQGRPNEKLFF. The CDR3 DNA sequence: TGTGCCAGCAGTTCCCAGGGTAGGCCTAATGAAAAACTGTTTTTT.

This clone came up a few times. This sequence joins TRBV11-3 and TRBJ1-6, with D unresolved. The CDR3 sequence is 17 residues long. Germline V lookup: CDR1 SGHNT, CDR2 YENEEA. V lost 6 bases to trimming and J lost 3 bases, with 18 bases between them. The CDR3 sequence: CASRGCPNKFYNSPLHF. Here the CDR3 DNA reads TGTGCCAGCAGGGGCTGTCCCAATAAATTCTATAATTCACCCCTCCACTTT.

The J gene is TRBJ1-2, the V gene TRBV7-9; D is undetermined. Trimming cost V 5 bases and J 8 bases, with 15 bases left between them. The germline V gene has CDR1 SEHNR and CDR2 FQNEAQ (reference sequence). CDR3 length: 13 residues. The CDR3, as DNA: TGTGCCAGCAGCCCGATGACGGGTTTCGGCTACACCTTC. It translates to CASSPMTGFGYTF. Full variable domain (rest looked up from reference TRBV7-9 and TRBJ1-2): DTGVSQNPRHKITKRGQNVTFRCDPISEHNRLYWYRQTLGQGPEFLTYFQNEAQLEKSRLLSDRFSAERPKGSFSTLEIQRTEQGDSAMYLCASSPMTGFGYTFGSGTRLTVV.

This sequence joins TRBV5-1 and TRBJ2-1; D ambiguous. V was pared by 4 bases and J by 4 bases, with 12 bases between. Germline-derived CDR1 and CDR2 are SGHRS and YFSETQ. The CDR3 covers 14 residues. The CDR3 loop reads CASSRYERYNEQFF. The CDR3 DNA reads TGCGCCAGCAGCCGGTATGAGAGGTACAATGAGCAGTTCTTC.

In its sample, this clone was seen a few times. The chain uses TRBV7-9 and TRBJ1-3, with D perhaps TRBD1 (6 bases). In germline, CDR1 is SEHNR, CDR2 FQNEAQ (reference sequence). The CDR3 is 16 amino acids. Trimming pared 4 bases from V and 3 bases from J, leaving 16 bases between. The CDR3 bases are TGTGCCAGCAGCTCCGACCCCAGGGGTCATGGAAACACCATATATTTT. Its protein is CASSSDPRGHGNTIYF.

The chain is built from TRBV6-6 and TRBJ2-1; 7 bases agree with TRBD1. The length of the CDR3 is 13 residues. Germline lookup yields CDR1 MNHNY and CDR2 SVGAGI (reference sequence). With 5 bases clipped from V and 7 bases from J, the junction kept 5 bases outside the gene matches. CDR3 loop: CASSPGQTNEQFF. The CDR3 DNA reads TGTGCCAGCAGTCCGGGACAGACTAATGAGCAGTTCTTC.

The J gene is TRBJ1-2, the V gene TRBV7-9; the D is unclear. The ends were cut back, 1 base at V and 4 bases at J, with 10 bases in the middle. CDR1 and CDR2 from the germline V gene are SEHNR and FQNEAQ (reference sequence). The CDR3 contains 14 residues. CDR3 sequence (DNA): TGTGCCAGCAGCTTAGGCGGCAGCTTCTATGGCTACACCTTC. The encoded protein is CASSLGGSFYGYTF.

The J gene is TRBJ1-3, the V gene TRBV9; 10 positions agree with TRBD1. The length of the CDR3 is 16 residues. With 0 bases clipped from V and 5 bases from J, the junction kept 5 bases outside the gene matches. CDR1 SGDLS and CDR2 YYNGEE come from the germline V gene. The CDR3 loop is CASSVEGTGARNTIYF. CDR3 nucleotide sequence: TGTGCCAGCAGCGTAGAAGGGACAGGGGCTCGAAACACCATATATTTT.

The gene calls are TRBV18 and TRBJ2-3, with no clear D. The germline CDR1 and CDR2 sequences are KGHSH and LQKENI. V lost 1 base, J lost 0 bases, and 8 bases lay in between. This CDR3 contains 15 residues. The CDR3 sequence is CASSPRRESTDTQYF. CDR3 in DNA: TGTGCCAGCTCACCACGTCGCGAGAGCACAGATACGCAGTATTTT.

This clone was detected many times. This sequence joins TRBV11-3 and TRBJ1-1; the D is unclear. CDR1 and CDR2 (germline): SGHNT, YENEEA. This CDR3 is built from 13 residues. The germline V and J ends were trimmed by 3 bases and 5 bases, with 10 bases remaining between them. CDR3 DNA: TGTGCCAGCAGCTTGGGAGAGAAGACTGAAGCTTTCTTT. Protein sequence: CASSLGEKTEAFF.

This rearrangement joins TRBV5-4 to TRBJ1-2, with D uncertain. Looked up from germline, CDR1 is SGHNT and CDR2 is YYREEE (reference sequence). CDR3 size: 13 residues. The V end lost 5 bases, the J end lost 2 bases, and 10 bases lay between the germline ends. DNA for the CDR3: TGTGCCAGCAGTCCGGAGTCGAACTATGGCTACACCTTC. It yields the protein CASSPESNYGYTF.

CDR3 DNA: TGTGCCAGCAGCCAAGGACAATTAAATGGCTACACCTTC. Amino acid sequence: CASSQGQLNGYTF. The rearrangement uses TRBV14 and TRBJ1-2; D remains unclear. The CDR3 totals 13 residues. Germline V gene data show CDR1 as SGHDN and CDR2 as FVKESK. V was shortened by 1 base and J by 6 bases, with 9 bases between the two germline ends.

The chain employs TRBV6-5 and TRBJ2-2, with 7 positions matching TRBD1. The trim removed 4 bases at V and 3 bases at J, leaving 2 bases unmatched. Germline values: CDR1 MNHEY, CDR2 SVGAGI. The CDR3 consists of 14 residues. CDR3 nucleotides: TGTGCCAGCAGTTGGGACAGAGACACCGGGGAGCTGTTTTTT. Amino acids: CASSWDRDTGELFF.

This clone occurred once. V is TRBV5-5 and J is TRBJ1-2, with D perhaps TRBD1 (5 bases). This CDR3 is built from 13 residues. Per the germline V gene, CDR1 is SGHKS and CDR2 is YYEKEE (reference sequence). V was shortened by 4 bases and J by 4 bases, with 11 bases between the two germline ends. The CDR3 bases are TGTGCCAGCAGCCCCGACAGCCTCTATGGCTACACCTTC. Amino acids: CASSPDSLYGYTF.

The chain combines TRBV5-1 with TRBJ2-3; D possibly corresponds to TRBD2 (6 bases). V lost 0 bases and J lost 0, with 11 bases in between. Germline V gene lookup returns CDR1 SGHRS and CDR2 YFSETQ. CDR3 length: 16 residues. The CDR3 sequence is CASSLDLAFSTDTQYF. The DNA for the CDR3 is TGCGCCAGCAGCTTGGATCTAGCGTTTAGCACAGATACGCAGTATTTT.